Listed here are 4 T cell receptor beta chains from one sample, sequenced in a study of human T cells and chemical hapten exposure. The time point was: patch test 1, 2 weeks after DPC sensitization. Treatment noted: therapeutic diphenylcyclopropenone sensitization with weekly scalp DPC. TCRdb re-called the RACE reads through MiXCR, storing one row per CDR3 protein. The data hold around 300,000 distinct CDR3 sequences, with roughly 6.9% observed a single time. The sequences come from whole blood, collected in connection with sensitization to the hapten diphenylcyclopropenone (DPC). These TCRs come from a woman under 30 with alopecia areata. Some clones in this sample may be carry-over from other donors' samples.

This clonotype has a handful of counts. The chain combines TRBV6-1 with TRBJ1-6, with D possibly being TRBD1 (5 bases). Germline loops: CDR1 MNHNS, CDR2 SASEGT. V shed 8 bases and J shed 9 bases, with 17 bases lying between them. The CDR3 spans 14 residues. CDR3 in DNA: TGTGCCAGCTTTTCCCCGTGGGGACGTTCACCCCTCCACTTT. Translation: CASFSPWGRSPLHF.

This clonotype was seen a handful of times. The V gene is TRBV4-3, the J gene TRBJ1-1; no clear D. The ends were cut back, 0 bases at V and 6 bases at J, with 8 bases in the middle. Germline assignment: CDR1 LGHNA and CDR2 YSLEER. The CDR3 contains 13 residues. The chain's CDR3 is CASSQDLSAEAFF. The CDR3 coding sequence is TGCGCCAGCAGCCAAGACCTATCCGCTGAAGCTTTCTTT.

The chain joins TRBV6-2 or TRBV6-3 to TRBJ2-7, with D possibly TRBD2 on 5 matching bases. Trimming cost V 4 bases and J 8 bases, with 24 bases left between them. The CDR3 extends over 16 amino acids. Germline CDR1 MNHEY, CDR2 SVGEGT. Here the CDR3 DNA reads TGTGCCAGCAGTTCCACCGGGATTACAAAAGGAGTCAAGCAGTACTTC. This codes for CASSSTGITKGVKQYF.

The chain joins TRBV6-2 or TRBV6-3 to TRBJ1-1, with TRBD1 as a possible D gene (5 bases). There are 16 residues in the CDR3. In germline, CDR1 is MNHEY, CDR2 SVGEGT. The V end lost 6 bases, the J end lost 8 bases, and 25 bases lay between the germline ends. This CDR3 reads CASRPYIPGTAQEAFF. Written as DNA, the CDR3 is TGTGCCAGCAGACCATATATCCCCGGGACGGCGCAGGAAGCTTTCTTT.